The entry below gives a single TCR beta chain sequence along with its context. Its antigen is currently unknown. TCRdb's copy holds only in-frame clones and misses some; the assay was immunoSEQ multiplex PCR. The sample lists hundreds of thousands of clones; roughly 74% were seen once. The record originates from a study of cytotoxic CD8 clonotypes in ibrutinib-treated CLL. Study-wide results and limits: Contraction or stability on treatment characterized the public clonotypes, which were uncommon. A rise in clonality was seen at ibrutinib response, and a fall back toward baseline was seen at progression.

With 4 bases clipped from V and 3 bases from J, the junction kept 8 bases outside the gene matches. Germline loops: CDR1 SGDLS, CDR2 YYNGEE. The CDR3 is 16 residues long. This receptor was identified in a human donor with chronic lymphocytic leukemia. The chain links TRBV9 to TRBJ1-5; the match to TRBD1 covers 9 bases. The specimen comprised PBMCs, sampled after 24 months of ibrutinib treatment. DNA for the CDR3: TGTGCCAGCAGCCCGGGGACAGGGAGCTCCAATCAGCCCCAGCATTTT. It is translated as CASSPGTGSSNQPQHF.